These 19 T cell receptor beta chains share one sample of origin, sequenced in a study of sequential checkpoint blockade in melanoma. The data were produced by immunoSEQ multiplex PCR, yet TCRdb's version contains in-frame clones alone and is incomplete. The sample gives 4,000 or so clones, roughly 23% of which show up once; approximately 13% is in the top ten. The treatment: randomized to nivolumab then ipilimumab (arm A) or the reverse (arm B). This sample comprised tumor tissue (inferred from file names), obtained from a patient given nivolumab and ipilimumab in sequence. The receptors stem from a human donor with melanoma.

This clone was seen only a few times. This sequence joins TRBV11-3 and TRBJ2-4; weak D call: TRBD2 (5 bases). This CDR3 region has 14 residues. CDR1 is SGHNT and CDR2 is YENEEA in the germline V gene. V dropped 3 bases and J dropped 0 bases, with 6 bases sitting between them. The CDR3 protein is CASSLEVAKNIQYF. The CDR3, as DNA: TGTGCCAGCAGCTTGGAGGTAGCCAAAAACATTCAGTACTTC.

This clone was observed at least ten times. The chain combines TRBV11-3 with TRBJ2-1; D is perhaps TRBD2 (7 bases). The CDR3 covers 14 residues. The V and J ends lost 8 bases and 7 bases respectively, with 18 bases between them. Per the germline V gene, CDR1 is SGHNT and CDR2 is YENEEA. CDR3 in amino acids: CASVPRGAGNEQFF. CDR3 nucleotides: TGTGCCAGCGTTCCCCGGGGGGCCGGAAATGAGCAGTTCTTC.

This clone has more than one count but fewer than ten. The chain links TRBV9 to TRBJ1-1; D is undetermined. This CDR3 contains 13 residues. Germline CDR1 and CDR2: SGDLS and YYNGEE. Trimming stripped 2 bases from V and 1 base from J, with 6 bases between. The CDR3 DNA is TGTGCCAGCAGCGTGGGGAGGAACACTGAAGCTTTCTTT. Its protein is CASSVGRNTEAFF.

This clone has just a few counts. The gene calls are TRBV30 and TRBJ2-1, with TRBD2 as a possible D gene (5 bases). This CDR3 region has 15 residues. V was trimmed by 2 bases and J by 0 bases, leaving 11 bases between them. Germline V gives CDR1 GTSNPN, CDR2 SVGIG (reference sequence). CDR3 nucleotides: TGTGCCTGGAGTTACGGAGCGGCCTCCTACAATGAGCAGTTCTTC. This encodes CAWSYGAASYNEQFF.

A word on this clone: The junction departs from the called germline gene at one end, perhaps through a read error. The chain combines TRBV6-8 with TRBJ2-1; D possibly corresponds to TRBD2 (6 bases). The CDR3 length is 15 residues. From germline, CDR1 is MNHGY and CDR2 SAAAGT. The CDR3 DNA follows: TGTGCCAGCAGTGACTCAACGGGGGATTACAATGAGCAGTTCTTC. Translation gives CASSDSTGDYNEQFF.

The V and J genes are TRBV9 and TRBJ1-1; the D is unclear. The CDR3 runs 12 residues. V lost 5 bases, J lost 1 base, and 6 bases lay in between. Germline V lookup: CDR1 SGDLS, CDR2 YYNGEE. CDR3 in amino acids: CASRTGNTEAFF. The CDR3 DNA follows: TGTGCCAGCAGGACGGGGAACACTGAAGCTTTCTTT.

CDR3 nucleotide sequence: TGCGCCAGCAGCTTGGCGACATCTAACACCGGGGAGCTGTTTTTT. It yields the protein CASSLATSNTGELFF. The V and J genes are TRBV5-1 and TRBJ2-2; D uncertain. Germline assignment: CDR1 SGHRS and CDR2 YFSETQ. The CDR3 totals 15 residues. V was pared by 0 bases and J by 2 bases, with 8 bases between.

The CDR3 protein is CASSAGSGGANVLTF. Written as DNA, the CDR3 is TGCGCCAGCAGTGCAGGGTCGGGTGGGGCCAACGTCCTGACTTTC. The chain links TRBV5-1 to TRBJ2-6, with a weak D call TRBD1 (5 bases). Deletions cut 5 bases from V and 3 bases from J, with 12 bases between. CDR3 length: 15 residues. In germline, CDR1 is SGHRS, CDR2 YFSETQ. The full variable domain, with the rest looked up from reference TRBV5-1 and TRBJ2-6, is KAGVTQTPRYLIKTRGQQVTLSCSPISGHRSVSWYQQTPGQGLQFLFEYFSETQRNKGNFPGRFSGRQFSNSRSEMNVSTLELGDSALYLCASSAGSGGANVLTFGAGSRLTVL.

The V call is TRBV6-1, the J call TRBJ2-1; D unclear. V was cut by 1 base and J by 5 bases, with 6 bases left in between. The CDR3 sequence is 13 residues long. CDR1 and CDR2 (germline): MNHNS, SASEGT. CDR3 in DNA: TGTGCCAGCAGTGAAGACAGTCACAATGAGCAGTTCTTC. Its translation: CASSEDSHNEQFF.

This clone has just a few counts. The chain joins TRBV6-8 to TRBJ2-1, with 13 nucleotides matching TRBD2. The V segment lost 4 bases and the J segment 3 bases; nucleotides outside the gene matches: 6. Germline CDR1 reads MNHGY; CDR2 reads SAAAGT. This CDR3 has 17 residues. The CDR3: CASSFSGTSGVYNEQFF. The CDR3 DNA reads as TGTGCCAGCAGTTTCTCCGGGACTAGCGGGGTCTACAATGAGCAGTTCTTC.

The chain carries TRBV19 and TRBJ1-2; no clear D. V was cut by 9 bases and J by 7 bases, with 15 bases left in between. This CDR3 region has 12 residues. Germline V lookup: CDR1 LNHDA, CDR2 SQIVND (reference sequence). This CDR3 is CASRPGIGGYTF. CDR3 DNA: TGTGCCAGCCGCCCGGGGATCGGTGGCTACACCTTC.

The chain recombines TRBV19 with TRBJ1-6; D unclear. The length of the CDR3 is 14 residues. Trimming shortened V by 6 bases and J by 4 bases, and 10 bases separated the two germline ends. Germline-derived CDR1 and CDR2 are LNHDA and SQIVND (reference sequence). The CDR3 here is CASRTDEYNSPLHF. The CDR3 coding sequence is TGTGCCAGTAGGACGGACGAATATAATTCACCCCTCCACTTT. Full variable domain (remainder filled in from reference TRBV19 and TRBJ1-6): DGGITQSPKYLFRKEGQNVTLSCEQNLNHDAMYWYRQDPGQGLRLIYYSQIVNDFQKGDIAEGYSVSREKKESFPLTVTSAQKNPTAFYLCASRTDEYNSPLHFGNGTRLTVT.

This clone turned up a few times. This chain joins TRBV6-8 and TRBJ2-7, with D unresolved. This CDR3 is 13 amino acids long. Between the trimmed V and J ends, which lost 2 bases and 3 bases, there was a span of 8 bases. CDR1 is MNHGY and CDR2 is SAAAGT in the germline V gene. CDR3: CASSYVGGYEQYF. As DNA, the CDR3 is TGTGCCAGCAGTTACGTGGGTGGCTACGAGCAGTACTTC.

In its sample, this clone was seen many times. This chain uses TRBV11-3 with TRBJ1-5; D is perhaps TRBD1 (6 bases). The CDR3 runs 15 residues. With 5 bases removed from V and 4 bases from J, the gap between germline ends came to 15 bases. Per germline, CDR1 SGHNT and CDR2 YENEEA. The chain's CDR3 is CASSRHHRENQPQHF. CDR3 DNA sequence: TGTGCCAGCAGCCGACACCACAGGGAAAATCAGCCCCAGCATTTT.

V is TRBV6-8 and J is TRBJ1-3, with 9 nucleotides matching TRBD1. The trim removed 10 bases at V and 2 bases at J, leaving 3 bases unmatched. In germline, CDR1 is MNHGY, CDR2 SAAAGT. The CDR3 covers 13 residues. The CDR3: CATHRGPGNTIYF. The CDR3 nucleotides are TGTGCCACTCACAGGGGGCCTGGAAACACCATATATTTT.

This chain connects TRBV5-1 to TRBJ1-1, with D perhaps TRBD1 (6 bases). The germline V gene has CDR1 SGHRS and CDR2 YFSETQ. Deletions cut 2 bases from V and 3 bases from J, with 11 bases between. The CDR3 has 14 residues. CDR3 nucleotides: TGCGCCAGCAGCTTCAACAGGGCGGACACTGAAGCTTTCTTT. Its protein is CASSFNRADTEAFF.

The V gene is TRBV29-1, the J gene TRBJ2-7; TRBD2 is a possible D gene (6 bases). CDR1 is SQVTM, CDR2 ANQGSEA, per germline. The CDR3 runs to 13 residues. Trimming shortened V by 5 bases and J by 0 bases, and 11 bases separated the two germline ends. The CDR3, as DNA: TGCAGCGTTTTCGACGGGAGCTCCTACGAGCAGTACTTC. As protein: CSVFDGSSYEQYF.

The count of this clone is one. The J gene is TRBJ2-5, the V gene TRBV15, with TRBD1 matching 10 bases. The V gene's germline CDR1 is LNHNV and CDR2 YYDKDF (reference sequence). The CDR3 extends over 15 amino acids. The ends lost 5 bases at V and 3 bases at J; junction bases unmatched: 6. The CDR3: CATSLGQGGEETQYF. The CDR3 DNA reads as TGTGCCACCAGCCTTGGACAGGGGGGTGAAGAGACCCAGTACTTC.

This clone has ten or more counts. V usage is TRBV11-3 and J usage is TRBJ2-6; D unresolved. Looked up from germline, CDR1 is SGHNT and CDR2 is YENEEA. V was cut by 1 base and J by 2 bases, with 12 bases left in between. The CDR3 is 17 residues long. CDR3 loop: CASSLVPRKAGANVLTF. The CDR3 DNA reads as TGTGCCAGCAGCTTAGTGCCCAGGAAGGCTGGGGCCAACGTCCTGACTTTC.